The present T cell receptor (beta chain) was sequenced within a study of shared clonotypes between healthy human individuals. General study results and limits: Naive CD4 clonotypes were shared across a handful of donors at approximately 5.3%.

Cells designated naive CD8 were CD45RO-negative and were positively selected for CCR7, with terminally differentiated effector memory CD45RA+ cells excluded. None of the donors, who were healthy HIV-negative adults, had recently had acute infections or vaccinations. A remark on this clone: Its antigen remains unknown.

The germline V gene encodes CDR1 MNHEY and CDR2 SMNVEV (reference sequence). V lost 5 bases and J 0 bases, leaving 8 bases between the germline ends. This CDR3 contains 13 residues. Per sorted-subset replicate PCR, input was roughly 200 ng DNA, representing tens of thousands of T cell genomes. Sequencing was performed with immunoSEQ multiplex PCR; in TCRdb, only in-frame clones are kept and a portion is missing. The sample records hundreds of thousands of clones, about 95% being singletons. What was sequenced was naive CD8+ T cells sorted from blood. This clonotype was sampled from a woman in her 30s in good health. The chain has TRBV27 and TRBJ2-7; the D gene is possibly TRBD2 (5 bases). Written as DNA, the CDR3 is TGTGCCAGCAGTGCAGCGGCCTCCTACGAGCAGTACTTC. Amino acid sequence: CASSAAASYEQYF.